The 15 T cell receptor beta chains below were found in one sample sequenced in a study of blood T cell repertoires in COVID-19. Only in-frame clones appear in the TCRdb table, and some are missing; sequencing was by immunoSEQ multiplex PCR. This repertoire shows some 390,000 clones, approximately 86% found once; its top ten account for 3%. Sequencing was carried out using peripheral blood. The receptor source for this set is a human donor in a cohort sampled during active COVID-19.

The gene calls are TRBV6-5 and TRBJ2-1; TRBD1 matches 9 bases. The CDR3 sequence is 16 residues long. V trimming: 2 bases; J trimming: 7 bases; junction bases outside the gene matches: 9. The germline CDR1 and CDR2 sequences are MNHEY and SVGAGI. Written as DNA, the CDR3 is TGTGCCAGCAGTTACCTGACAGGGGGAGCACGTAATGAGCAGTTCTTC. This gives the protein CASSYLTGGARNEQFF.

This chain connects TRBV5-4 to TRBJ1-2, with TRBD1 matching over 10 bases. The CDR3 length is 15 residues. With V trimmed by 4 bases and J by 3 bases, 6 bases remained unmatched. The germline V gene has CDR1 SGHNT and CDR2 YYREEE (reference sequence). The CDR3 DNA reads as TGTGCCAGCAGCCGGGGACAGGGGTACGACTATGGCTACACCTTC. Translating gives CASSRGQGYDYGYTF.

This clone has a single count. The chain couples TRBV5-1 to TRBJ2-1; D is possibly TRBD2 (5 bases). The CDR3 covers 15 residues. Trimming shortened V by 4 bases and J by 0 bases, and 11 bases separated the two germline ends. The germline V gene encodes CDR1 SGHRS and CDR2 YFSETQ. The CDR3 is CASSRRGGSYNEQFF. In nucleotides, the CDR3 is TGCGCCAGCAGCCGACGGGGTGGCTCCTACAATGAGCAGTTCTTC.

This clone showed up just a few times. CDR3 region: CASSVGGFGANVLTF. The CDR3 coding sequence is TGTGCCAGCAGCGTGGGGGGATTTGGGGCCAACGTCCTGACTTTC. V gene TRBV9 combines with J gene TRBJ2-6; tentatively, D is TRBD2 (6 bases). The CDR3 is made up of 15 amino acids. V lost 2 bases and J 3 bases, leaving 9 bases between the germline ends. Germline lookup yields CDR1 SGDLS and CDR2 YYNGEE.

The chain recombines TRBV12-3 or TRBV12-4 with TRBJ2-2; no reliable D call. The CDR3 loop spans 12 amino acids. Trimming left V 5 bases short and J 5 bases short, with 6 bases between. The CDR3 loop reads CASSLLTGELFF. DNA of the CDR3: TGTGCCAGCAGTCTCCTAACCGGGGAGCTGTTTTTT.

The chain joins TRBV4-1 to TRBJ1-5, with a possible D match to TRBD1 (6 bases). V was shortened by 1 base and J by 1 base, with 20 bases between the two germline ends. Germline loops: CDR1 MGHRA, CDR2 YSYEKL. The CDR3 sequence is 19 residues long. This chain's CDR3 is CASSQVGGPRTWSNQPQHF. The CDR3 DNA sequence: TGCGCCAGCAGCCAAGTCGGGGGGCCCCGGACGTGGAGCAATCAGCCCCAGCATTTT.

This clone came up a few times. This chain uses TRBV5-4 with TRBJ1-2, with 8 bases fitting TRBD1. The CDR3 length is 15 residues. V shed 4 bases, J shed 0 bases, and the junction held 5 bases outside the gene matches. The germline gives CDR1 SGHNT, CDR2 YYREEE (reference sequence). CDR3 in DNA: TGTGCCAGCAGCGCCGACAGGGGCTCTAACTATGGCTACACCTTC. As protein: CASSADRGSNYGYTF.

The rearrangement links TRBV7-9 to TRBJ2-5; 9 nucleotides agree with TRBD1. The CDR3 loop spans 17 amino acids. V lost 2 bases to trimming and J lost 5 bases; unmatched junction nucleotides: 12. The germline CDR1 and CDR2 sequences are SEHNR and FQNEAQ (reference sequence). DNA for the CDR3: TGTGCCAGCAGCTTATCCCTCCTAAGGACAGGGGAGGAGACCCAGTACTTC. This translates into CASSLSLLRTGEETQYF.

The V gene is TRBV7-9, the J gene TRBJ2-3; the D gene is possibly TRBD1 (5 bases). Trimming pared 6 bases from V and 2 bases from J, leaving 21 bases between. The CDR3 consists of 17 residues. Germline V CDR1 and CDR2: SEHNR, FQNEAQ (reference sequence). This CDR3 is CASSDGHHDLYTDTQYF. CDR3 nucleotides: TGTGCCAGCAGTGATGGACACCACGACCTTTACACAGATACGCAGTATTTT.

CDR3 sequence: CASSDGDRVGTKNIQYF. The CDR3 DNA reads TGTGCCAGTAGTGATGGGGACAGGGTAGGAACCAAAAACATTCAGTACTTC. This chain links TRBV19 with TRBJ2-4, with 9 bases matching TRBD1. The CDR3 contains 17 residues. The J segment lost 2 bases and the V segment lost 5 bases, leaving 10 bases of the junction unmatched. Germline V gene sequence: CDR1 LNHDA, CDR2 SQIVND (reference sequence).

V and J are TRBV5-6 and TRBJ1-2; D not certain. From germline, CDR1 is SGHDT and CDR2 YYEEEE. Trimming pared 0 bases from V and 2 bases from J, leaving 8 bases between. The CDR3 contains 14 residues. CDR3 sequence reads: CASSLVAFNYGYTF. Here the CDR3 DNA reads TGTGCCAGCAGCTTGGTAGCTTTCAACTATGGCTACACCTTC.

The rearrangement joins TRBV27 to TRBJ2-5; the match to TRBD2 covers 10 bases. The CDR3 spans 15 residues. Trimming removed 2 bases from V and 4 bases from J; junction bases left unmatched: 4. Per the germline V gene, CDR1 is MNHEY and CDR2 is SMNVEV (reference sequence). The CDR3 loop is CASSLVAGGRETQYF. The CDR3 DNA reads as TGTGCCAGCAGTTTAGTAGCGGGGGGTAGAGAGACCCAGTACTTC.

This clone was picked up a small number of times. The chain combines TRBV6-1 with TRBJ2-5, with 8 bases that match TRBD1. V lost 2 bases and J lost 2; bases outside the gene matches: 4. The germline CDR1 and CDR2 sequences are MNHNS and SASEGT. The CDR3 spans 15 residues. The CDR3 protein is CASSELQGAQETQYF. The CDR3 DNA follows: TGTGCCAGCAGTGAATTGCAGGGGGCACAAGAGACCCAGTACTTC.

This clone was observed a single time. The rearrangement uses TRBV19 and TRBJ1-1, with 9 bases matching TRBD1. CDR3 length equals 15 residues. Per the germline V gene, CDR1 is LNHDA and CDR2 is SQIVND (reference sequence). The trim removed 7 bases at V and 0 bases at J, leaving 6 bases unmatched. The CDR3 protein is CASTGTGILNTEAFF. The CDR3, as DNA: TGTGCCAGTACCGGGACAGGGATCCTGAACACTGAAGCTTTCTTT.

The chain has TRBV6-1 and TRBJ2-3; TRBD2 matches 13 bases. The CDR3 runs 15 residues. Germline values: CDR1 MNHNS, CDR2 SASEGT. The V gene end was trimmed by 3 bases and the J gene end by 8 bases; junction bases not matched to a gene: 5. In DNA, the CDR3 is TGTGCCAGCAGTGATGGACTAGCGGGAGCTGGTACGCAGTATTTT. This translates into CASSDGLAGAGTQYF.